The 6 T cell receptor beta chains reported below all come from one sample, sequenced in a study of CD8 T cells in Susac syndrome. When the RNA was reverse transcribed, random hexamers were used with an input of about 0.5 to 1 ug. TCRdb recomputed calls from the immunoSEQ multiplex PCR reads with MiXCR, one row per CDR3 protein. The table has 250,000 or so distinct CDR3 sequences, 85% to 95% seen once. Sequencing used CD4+ T cells from PBMCs. Every receptor here comes from a human donor with multiple sclerosis.

The gene calls are TRBV19 and TRBJ1-1; a weak D match, TRBD1 (5 bases). V shed 5 bases and J shed 0 bases, with 13 bases lying between them. Looked up from germline, CDR1 is LNHDA and CDR2 is SQIVND (reference sequence). There are 15 residues in the CDR3. Here the CDR3 reads CASSSPGRMNTEAFF. Written as DNA, the CDR3 is TGTGCCAGTAGTTCACCGGGACGCATGAACACTGAAGCTTTCTTT.

The chain recombines TRBV20-1 with TRBJ1-4; a weak D match, TRBD1 (6 bases). This CDR3 region has 15 residues. V shed 4 bases and J shed 7 bases, with 19 bases lying between them. Germline-derived CDR1 and CDR2 are DFQATT and SNEGSKA (reference sequence). CDR3 loop: CSATIPQGSGEKLFF. In nucleotides, the CDR3 is TGCAGTGCTACTATACCACAGGGATCGGGTGAAAAACTGTTTTTT.

This rearrangement joins TRBV12-3 or TRBV12-4 to TRBJ2-1; 7 bases are a match to TRBD2. The CDR3 length is 14 residues. Trimming took 5 bases from V and 7 from J; bases not matched to a gene: 8. CDR3 DNA: TGTGCCAGCAGTCCCAGCGGGAAAAGGAATGAGCAGTTCTTC. It specifies CASSPSGKRNEQFF.

CDR3 in amino acids: CASTPGLNYEQYF. The DNA for the CDR3 is TGTGCCAGCACCCCCGGACTGAATTACGAGCAGTACTTC. This chain uses TRBV28 with TRBJ2-7; D possibly corresponds to TRBD2 (5 bases). The V end lost 7 bases, the J end lost 4 bases, and 14 bases lay between the germline ends. Germline values: CDR1 MDHEN, CDR2 SYDVKM. This CDR3 region has 13 residues.

The chain uses TRBV10-3 and TRBJ2-6; perhaps TRBD2 as D (5 bases). The ends were cut back, 4 bases at V and 0 bases at J, with 10 bases in the middle. This CDR3 comprises 16 residues. Germline CDR1 and CDR2: ENHRY and SYGVKD. CDR3 residues: CAISGGSASGANVLTF. In DNA, the CDR3 is TGTGCCATCAGTGGAGGGTCCGCCTCTGGGGCCAACGTCCTGACTTTC.

This chain links TRBV4-2 with TRBJ2-1; the D is unclear. Germline values: CDR1 LGHNA, CDR2 YNFKEQ. The CDR3 totals 12 residues. V lost 0 bases to trimming and J lost 8 bases, with 5 bases between them. The CDR3 DNA reads TGTGCCAGCAGCCAAGATCTCGATGAGCAGTTCTTC. Translated: CASSQDLDEQFF.